The clone carrying this T cell receptor beta chain appeared a single time. Its antigen is still unknown. Assay: immunoSEQ multiplex PCR; the TCRdb copy retains only in-frame clones and omits some. Among 140,000 or so clones, about 90% were seen once, and the ten largest hold nearly 3.5%. V dropped 4 bases and J dropped 3 bases, with 10 bases sitting between them. The length of the CDR3 is 15 residues. Germline V gene lookup returns CDR1 SGHNT and CDR2 YENEEA. The sample belongs to a study of T cell responses to AZD1222 COVID-19 vaccine. In the study overall: Analyses pooled second doses at about 4 or about 12 weeks.

Study findings and constraints: Vaccine-related CD4 TCRs covered spike, predominating at 160-218 and 743-854. Spike-specific TCR breadth and depth went up after people got two AZD1222 doses.

The sequences come from peripheral blood, collected on day 0 of AZD1222 vaccination. The rearrangement joins TRBV11-3 to TRBJ2-6; D is possibly TRBD1 (5 bases). The TCR was taken from an adult in good health. This CDR3 reads CASSSDSGGANVLTF. Written as DNA, the CDR3 is TGTGCCAGCAGCTCCGACAGTGGTGGGGCCAACGTCCTGACTTTC. Based on the CDR3 plus reference TRBV11-3 and TRBJ2-6, the full variable domain is EAGVVQSPRYKIIEKKQPVAFWCNPISGHNTLYWYLQNLGQGPELLIRYENEEAVDDSQLPKDRFSAERLKGVDSTLKIQPAELGDSAVYLCASSSDSGGANVLTFGAGSRLTVL.